The next 12 T cell receptor beta chains were all read from a single sample in a study of blood T cell repertoires in COVID-19. Using immunoSEQ multiplex PCR, the repertoire was profiled, and TCRdb retains in-frame clones only, with some absent. This table has about 310,000 clones, around 91% appearing once. Material for sequencing was PBMCs or T cells enriched from blood (not recorded which). These TCRs come from a middle-aged woman who had recovered from COVID-19.

This chain joins TRBV2 and TRBJ1-3; D is uncertain. Trimming pared 5 bases from V and 3 bases from J, leaving 5 bases between. Germline lookup yields CDR1 SNHLY and CDR2 FYNNEI. This CDR3 has 12 residues. Written as DNA, the CDR3 is TGTGCCAGCAGTTCTTTTGGAAACACCATATATTTT. This translates into CASSSFGNTIYF. The full variable domain, in which reference TRBV2 and TRBJ1-3 provide the parts outside the CDR3, is EPEVTQTPSHQVTQMGQEVILRCVPISNHLYFYWYRQILGQKVEFLVSFYNNEISEKSEIFDDQFSVERPDGSNFTLKIRSTKLEDSAMYFCASSSFGNTIYFGEGSWLTVV.

This sequence joins TRBV7-9 and TRBJ2-5; perhaps TRBD1 as D (6 bases). This CDR3 is built from 14 residues. V lost 3 bases and J lost 5, with 13 bases in between. Germline lookup yields CDR1 SEHNR and CDR2 FQNEAQ (reference sequence). DNA for the CDR3: TGTGCCAGCAGCTTCGTGGGGGCAGGGGAGACCCAGTACTTC. This sequence encodes CASSFVGAGETQYF.

The chain recombines TRBV4-2 with TRBJ2-7; 7 bases are shared with TRBD2. J lost 5 bases, V lost 1 base, and 11 bases had no gene match. This CDR3 spans 16 amino acids. From germline, CDR1 is LGHNA and CDR2 YNFKEQ. CDR3 sequence (DNA): TGTGCCAGCAGCCAAGGTCTCTCGCGGGAGTTGGACGAGCAGTACTTC. Translated: CASSQGLSRELDEQYF.

J is TRBJ2-2 and V is TRBV7-2; 8 nucleotides agree with TRBD1. V shed 1 base, J shed 6 bases, and the junction held 4 bases outside the gene matches. Germline V gene lookup returns CDR1 SGHTA and CDR2 FQGNSA. The CDR3 runs to 15 residues. The CDR3 loop reads CASSLEGTGSGELFF. In DNA, the CDR3 is TGTGCCAGCAGCTTAGAAGGGACAGGATCCGGGGAGCTGTTTTTT.

The chain recombines TRBV11-2 with TRBJ2-4; 12 bases align to TRBD2. The V segment lost 2 bases and the J segment 8 bases; nucleotides outside the gene matches: 7. Germline CDR1 is SGHAT and CDR2 is FQNNGV. This CDR3 is 16 amino acids long. The CDR3 DNA is TGTGCCAGCAGCTTAAATCCGCTAGCGGGGGGGGACATTCAGTACTTC. This encodes CASSLNPLAGGDIQYF. Full variable domain (missing parts from reference TRBV11-2 and TRBJ2-4): EAGVAQSPRYKIIEKRQSVAFWCNPISGHATLYWYQQILGQGPKLLIQFQNNGVVDDSQLPKDRFSAERLKGVDSTLKIQPAKLEDSAVYLCASSLNPLAGGDIQYFGAGTRLSVL.

The chain combines TRBV5-1 with TRBJ1-4, with D maybe TRBD1 (6 bases). This CDR3 has 14 residues. Trimming cost V 4 bases and J 8 bases, with 15 bases left between them. Looked up from germline, CDR1 is SGHRS and CDR2 is YFSETQ. The CDR3: CASSPFTGREKLFF. CDR3 coding DNA: TGCGCCAGCAGCCCATTTACAGGGAGAGAAAAACTGTTTTTT.

The chain recombines TRBV12-1 with TRBJ2-1; the listed D gene, TRBD2, was not tested against the DNA. TRBV12-1 is reported as a pseudogene. The CDR3 is 19 residues long. This CDR3 reads CASSSPGLAGATSYNEQFF. CDR3 nucleotide sequence: TGTGCCAGCAGCTCGCCGGGACTAGCGGGAGCCACCTCCTACAATGAGCAGTTCTTC.

This clone appeared once. The chain combines TRBV19 with TRBJ2-7, with 8 bases fitting TRBD2. The CDR3 consists of 15 residues. Looked up from germline, CDR1 is LNHDA and CDR2 is SQIVND (reference sequence). Trimming took 3 bases from V and 3 from J; bases not matched to a gene: 7. The CDR3 here is CASSIPQSGSYEQYF. CDR3 sequence (DNA): TGTGCCAGTAGTATTCCCCAGAGCGGGAGCTACGAGCAGTACTTC.

This clone has just one count. The J gene is TRBJ1-4, the V gene TRBV9; 8 nucleotides line up with TRBD1. Looked up from germline, CDR1 is SGDLS and CDR2 is YYNGEE. The CDR3 length is 16 residues. V shed 1 base and J 4 bases; nucleotides not matched to a gene: 6. CDR3 DNA sequence: TGTGCCAGCAGCGTACTTTCAGGACAGGGTAATGAAAAACTGTTTTTT. Protein product: CASSVLSGQGNEKLFF.

The chain has TRBV19 and TRBJ1-1, with 7 bases lining up with TRBD1. The length of the CDR3 is 16 residues. The V gene's germline CDR1 is LNHDA and CDR2 SQIVND (reference sequence). The V and J ends lost 4 bases and 1 base, in that order; junction bases with no gene match: 9. The CDR3 sequence is CASSTPTGRGNTEAFF. The CDR3 region has the DNA TGTGCCAGTAGTACCCCGACAGGGAGAGGGAACACTGAAGCTTTCTTT.

The genes are TRBV9 and TRBJ2-3; D perhaps matches TRBD2 (7 bases). Per germline, CDR1 SGDLS and CDR2 YYNGEE. Trimming removed 3 bases at V and 4 bases at J, with 15 bases between. The CDR3 consists of 15 residues. CDR3 coding DNA: TGTGCCAGCAGCGCCCAGGGGCGGGGGCCAGATACGCAGTATTTT. Translated, it gives CASSAQGRGPDTQYF.

The CDR3 bases are TGTGCCAGCAGTGAAGGGACAGGGATCTTCAATGAGCAGTTCTTC. This sequence encodes CASSEGTGIFNEQFF. The V and J genes are TRBV6-4 and TRBJ2-1; 9 bases map to TRBD1. The CDR3 extends over 15 amino acids. From germline, CDR1 is MRHNA and CDR2 SNTAGT. V was clipped by 3 bases and J by 6 bases; unmatched bases: 6.